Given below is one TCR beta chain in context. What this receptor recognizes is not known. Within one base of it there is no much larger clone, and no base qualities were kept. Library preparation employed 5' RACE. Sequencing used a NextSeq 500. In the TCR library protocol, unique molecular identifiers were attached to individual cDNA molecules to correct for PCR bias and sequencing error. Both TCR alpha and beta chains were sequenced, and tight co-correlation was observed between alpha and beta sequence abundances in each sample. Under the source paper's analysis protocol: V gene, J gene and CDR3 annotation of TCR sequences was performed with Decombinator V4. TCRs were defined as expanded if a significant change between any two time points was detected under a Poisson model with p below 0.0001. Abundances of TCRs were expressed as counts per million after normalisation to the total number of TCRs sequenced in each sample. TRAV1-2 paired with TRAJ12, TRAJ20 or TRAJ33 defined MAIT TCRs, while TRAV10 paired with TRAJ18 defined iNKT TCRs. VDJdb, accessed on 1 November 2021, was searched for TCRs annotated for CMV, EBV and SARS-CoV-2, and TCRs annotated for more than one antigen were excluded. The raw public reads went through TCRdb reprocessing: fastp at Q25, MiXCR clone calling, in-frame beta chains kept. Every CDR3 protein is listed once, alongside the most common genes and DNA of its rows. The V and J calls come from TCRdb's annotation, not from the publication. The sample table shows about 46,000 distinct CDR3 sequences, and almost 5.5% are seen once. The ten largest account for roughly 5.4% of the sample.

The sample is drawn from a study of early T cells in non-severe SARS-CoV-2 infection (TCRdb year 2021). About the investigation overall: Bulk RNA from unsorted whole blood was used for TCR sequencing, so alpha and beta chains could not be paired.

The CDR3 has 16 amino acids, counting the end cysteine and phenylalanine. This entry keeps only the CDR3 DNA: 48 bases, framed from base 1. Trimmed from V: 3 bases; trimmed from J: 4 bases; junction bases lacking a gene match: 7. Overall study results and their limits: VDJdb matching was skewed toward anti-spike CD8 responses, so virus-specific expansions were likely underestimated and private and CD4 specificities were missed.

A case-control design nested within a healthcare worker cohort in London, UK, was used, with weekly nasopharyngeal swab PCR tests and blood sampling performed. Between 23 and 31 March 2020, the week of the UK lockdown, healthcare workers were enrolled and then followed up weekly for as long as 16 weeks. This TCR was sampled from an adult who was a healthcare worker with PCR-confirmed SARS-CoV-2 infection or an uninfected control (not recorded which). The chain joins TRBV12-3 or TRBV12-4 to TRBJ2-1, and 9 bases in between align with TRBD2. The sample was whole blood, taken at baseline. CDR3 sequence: CASSLRLAEFYNEQFF. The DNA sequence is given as TGTGCCAGCAGTTTGAGACTAGCGGAATTTTACAATGAGCAGTTCTTC.